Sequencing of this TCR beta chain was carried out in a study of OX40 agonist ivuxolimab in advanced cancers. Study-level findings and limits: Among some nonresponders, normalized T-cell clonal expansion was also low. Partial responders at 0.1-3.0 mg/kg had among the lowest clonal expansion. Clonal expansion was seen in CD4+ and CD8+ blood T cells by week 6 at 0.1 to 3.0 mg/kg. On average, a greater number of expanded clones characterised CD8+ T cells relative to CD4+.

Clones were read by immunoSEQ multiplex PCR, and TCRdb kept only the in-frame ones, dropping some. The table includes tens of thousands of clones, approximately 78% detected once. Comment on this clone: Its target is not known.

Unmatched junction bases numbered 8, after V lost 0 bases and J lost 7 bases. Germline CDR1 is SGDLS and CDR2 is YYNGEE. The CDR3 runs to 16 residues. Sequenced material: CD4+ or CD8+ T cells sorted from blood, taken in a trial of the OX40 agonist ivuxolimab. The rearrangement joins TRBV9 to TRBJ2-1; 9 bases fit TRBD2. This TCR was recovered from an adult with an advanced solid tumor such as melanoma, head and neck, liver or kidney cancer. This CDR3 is CASSVGVAGAKNEQFF. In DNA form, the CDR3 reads TGTGCCAGCAGCGTAGGTGTAGCGGGGGCCAAAAATGAGCAGTTCTTC.